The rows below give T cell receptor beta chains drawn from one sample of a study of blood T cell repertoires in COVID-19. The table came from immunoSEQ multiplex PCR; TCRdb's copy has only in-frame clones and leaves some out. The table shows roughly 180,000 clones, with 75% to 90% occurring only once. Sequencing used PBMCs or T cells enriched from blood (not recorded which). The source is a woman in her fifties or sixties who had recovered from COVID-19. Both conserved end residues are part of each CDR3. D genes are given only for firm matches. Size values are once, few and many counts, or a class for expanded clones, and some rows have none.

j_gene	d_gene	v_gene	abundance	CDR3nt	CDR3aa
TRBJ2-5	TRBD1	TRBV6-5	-	TGTGCCAGCAGTTTGGACAGGGCTCAAGAGACCCAGTACTTC	CASSLDRAQETQYF
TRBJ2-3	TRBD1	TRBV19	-	TGTGCCAGTAGTATATTTTCCCAGGACAGGCCGGATACGCAGTATTTT	CASSIFSQDRPDTQYF
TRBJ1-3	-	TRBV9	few	TGTGCCAGCAGCCCCAGGGGCTGTAACGGAAACACCATATATTTT	CASSPRGCNGNTIYF
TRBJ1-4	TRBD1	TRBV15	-	TGTGCCACCACCGGTATGGGGACAGTTCTTGCAACTAATGAAAAACTGTTTTTT	CATTGMGTVLATNEKLFF
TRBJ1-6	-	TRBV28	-	TGTGCCAGCAGTCGAGAGGTCCCACTCCACTTT	CASSREVPLHF
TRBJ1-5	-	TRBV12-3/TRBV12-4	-	TGTGCCAGCAGTTTGGGGGGTGAGCGGCCCCAGCATTTT	CASSLGGERPQHF
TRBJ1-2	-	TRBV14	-	TGTGCCAGCAGCCAAGGGGCAGGGGTCTATGGCTACACCTTC	CASSQGAGVYGYTF
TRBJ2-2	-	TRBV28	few	TGTGCCAGCAGCCCCCCGGTAGGGGAGCTGTTTTTT	CASSPPVGELFF
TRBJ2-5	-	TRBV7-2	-	TGTGCCAGCAGGGAGCCCAACCAAGAGACCCAGTACTTC	CASREPNQETQYF
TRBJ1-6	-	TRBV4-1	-	TGCGCCAGCAGCCAAGACGAGGGCAGAGGACAGTACTATAATTCACCCCTCCACTTT	CASSQDEGRGQYYNSPLHF
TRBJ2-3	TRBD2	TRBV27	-	TGTGCCAGCAGTTTATCGGGACTAGGGCAGCGAGATACGCAGTATTTT	CASSLSGLGQRDTQYF
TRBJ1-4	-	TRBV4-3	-	TGCGCCAGCAGCCGCGGGGGGCAGGGTAATGAAAAACTGTTTTTT	CASSRGGQGNEKLFF